This paragraph covers one T cell receptor beta chain sequence. The antigen is unknown. The data originate from a study of T cells in Graves' hyperthyroidism and ophthalmopathy. Study-level information: Prior to any treatment, at the point of initial diagnosis, peripheral blood was collected. General study results and limits: Blood shared most expanded thyroid clonotypes above 0.001.

RNA transcripts yielded amplified TCR beta CDR3 regions. The TCR CDR3 was amplified in a first-round RT-PCR using the HTBI primer set. TCRdb used MiXCR to reprocess the multiplex PCR reads, holding one entry per CDR3 protein. This table holds approximately 480,000 distinct CDR3 sequences, around 21% found once. The CDR3 length is 18 residues. The J segment lost 0 bases and the V segment lost 6 bases, leaving 14 bases of the junction unmatched. Researchers defined stable Graves' hyperthyroidism as no ophthalmopathy progression within 18 months. This TCR was recovered from a man aged 18 to 29 with Graves' hyperthyroidism. Sequenced input: blood. The chain couples TRBV12-3 or TRBV12-4 to TRBJ1-1, with 9 bases that match TRBD1. This CDR3 reads CASRPTTGGAIMNTEAFF. CDR3 bases: TGTGCCAGCAGGCCCACGACAGGGGGGGCAATAATGAACACTGAAGCTTTCTTT.